This T cell receptor (beta chain) was found in a study of cytomegalovirus exposure and HLA in healthy donors. V lost 1 base and J lost 0, with 10 bases in between. Germline loops: CDR1 SGHDT, CDR2 YYEEEE. There are 15 residues in the CDR3. The primer mix had 60 Vbeta and 13 Jbeta primers. This table comes from immunoSEQ multiplex PCR, and its TCRdb copy is limited to in-frame clones, with some not included. The table includes some 110,000 clones, 74% detected once. The sample holds a few counts of this clone. This TCR was recovered from a woman between 50 and 59 years old in good health and CMV-seropositive. The gene calls are TRBV5-6 and TRBJ1-1, with a tentative D call TRBD1 (6 bases). The sequenced material came from PBMCs. CDR3 DNA sequence: TGTGCCAGCAGCTTGTACGACAGGCTGAACACTGAAGCTTTCTTT. Translation gives CASSLYDRLNTEAFF.